The 5 T cell receptor beta chains below all came from one sample that was sequenced in a study of blood T cell repertoires in COVID-19. Profiled with immunoSEQ multiplex PCR; TCRdb holds only in-frame clones, not every one. The sample yields some 130,000 clones, nearly 70% seen once. The sequenced sample was peripheral blood. These receptor sequences come from a woman in her 70s with acute or convalescent COVID-19.

V usage is TRBV3-1 (or the pseudogene TRBV3-2) and J usage is TRBJ2-3, with 13 positions matching TRBD2. The CDR3 runs to 16 residues. The J segment lost 3 bases and the V segment lost 4 bases, leaving 4 bases of the junction unmatched. Germline V CDR1 and CDR2: LGHDT, YNNKEL (reference sequence). The CDR3 bases are TGTGCCAGCAGCCTAGGGACTAGCGGGACAACAGATACGCAGTATTTT. Encoded protein: CASSLGTSGTTDTQYF.

The sample holds a few counts of this clone. This chain connects TRBV5-1 to TRBJ2-2, with D possibly matching TRBD1 (7 bases). The germline CDR1 and CDR2 sequences are SGHRS and YFSETQ. This CDR3 contains 15 residues. Between the trimmed V and J ends, which lost 5 bases and 4 bases, there was a span of 15 bases. Here the CDR3 reads CASSLQGRSTGELFF. CDR3 DNA: TGCGCCAGCAGTTTACAGGGGAGGAGCACCGGGGAGCTGTTTTTT.

This clone was detected only once. The rearrangement uses TRBV28 and TRBJ1-1; D is undetermined. This CDR3 region has 13 residues. Germline CDR1 is MDHEN and CDR2 is SYDVKM. The V gene lost 5 bases and the J gene lost 3 bases, with 10 bases spanning the gap. CDR3 sequence: CASSMAPHTEAFF. Written as DNA, the CDR3 is TGTGCCAGCAGTATGGCACCGCACACTGAAGCTTTCTTT. Using reference TRBV28 and TRBJ1-1 for the parts outside the CDR3, the full variable domain is DVKVTQSSRYLVKRTGEKVFLECVQDMDHENMFWYRQDPGLGLRLIYFSYDVKMKEKGDIPEGYSVSREKKERFSLILESASTNQTSMYLCASSMAPHTEAFFGQGTRLTVV.

This chain uses TRBV3-1 (or the pseudogene TRBV3-2) with TRBJ2-2; 12 bases are a match to TRBD2. CDR3 size: 18 residues. CDR1 and CDR2 from the germline V gene are LGHDT and YNNKEL (reference sequence). Trimming cost V 1 base and J 6 bases; bases outside gene matches: 9. CDR3 DNA sequence: TGTGCCAGCAGCCAAGTGGCTAGCGGGGGGGCCTTTGCCGGGGAGCTGTTTTTT. Translation gives CASSQVASGGAFAGELFF.

This chain joins TRBV7-9 and TRBJ2-1, with D tentatively TRBD2 (5 bases). CDR1 is SEHNR and CDR2 is FQNEAQ in the germline V gene (reference sequence). Trimming shortened V by 3 bases and J by 10 bases, and 16 bases separated the two germline ends. This CDR3 region has 14 residues. The CDR3 DNA reads TGTGCCAGCAGCTTGCTAACGGGGTGGAACGAGCAGTTCTTC. Translation: CASSLLTGWNEQFF.